This is a list of T cell receptor beta chains from one sample in a study of T cells after yellow fever vaccination. TCRdb called the 5' RACE reads again in MiXCR, with one record for every CDR3 protein. The repertoire holds about 220,000 distinct CDR3 sequences, with more than 3% as singletons. The starting material was CD4+ T cells sorted from PBMCs, obtained 10 days after the yellow fever booster vaccination. Receptors were obtained from a man aged 18 to 29 who received the YFV17D yellow fever vaccine. Each CDR3 is given with its conserved first and last residue. A D gene is named only where the DNA matches it firmly. Clone size is given for some rows only: seen once, a few or many times, or a class if the clone is expanded.

j_gene	d_gene	v_gene	abundance	CDR3aa	CDR3nt
TRBJ1-2	NA	TRBV7-9	NA	CASTDSQGYTF	TGTGCCAGCACCGACAGCCAGGGCTACACCTTC
TRBJ2-3	NA	TRBV5-1	NA	CASSLRAVGADTQYF	TGCGCCAGCAGCTTGCGGGCAGTTGGGGCAGATACGCAGTATTTT
TRBJ2-2	NA	TRBV18	few	CASSPPTGLYTGELFF	TGTGCCAGCTCACCACCAACTGGTCTATACACCGGGGAGCTGTTTTTT
TRBJ2-7	NA	TRBV9	NA	CASSAGHSASYEQYF	TGTGCCAGCAGCGCAGGACACTCCGCGTCCTACGAGCAGTACTTC
TRBJ1-4	NA	TRBV5-1	NA	CASRTVPRVEEKLFF	TGCGCCAGCAGAACCGTTCCCAGGGTTGAGGAAAAACTGTTTTTT
TRBJ1-3	NA	TRBV20-1	few	CSARDWGSGNTIYF	TGCAGTGCTAGAGATTGGGGCTCTGGAAACACCATATATTTT
TRBJ1-2	NA	TRBV5-4	few	CASSPEVLGGYTF	TGTGCCAGCAGCCCGGAGGTATTGGGTGGCTACACCTTC
TRBJ2-1	NA	TRBV6-2/TRBV6-3	many	CASSYSFRHEQFF	TGTGCCAGCAGTTACTCGTTTAGGCATGAGCAGTTCTTC
TRBJ1-2	NA	TRBV20-1	few	CSASEGMGYGYTF	TGCAGTGCTAGTGAGGGCATGGGCTATGGCTACACCTTC
TRBJ1-5	NA	TRBV4-2	NA	CASSQDVQDSNQPQHF	TGTGCCAGCAGCCAAGATGTCCAAGATAGCAATCAGCCCCAGCATTTT
TRBJ2-3	TRBD2	TRBV7-2	many	CASSFLSGTTGTDTQYF	TGTGCCAGCAGCTTCCTATCCGGGACTACCGGCACAGATACGCAGTATTTT
TRBJ1-5	NA	TRBV2	NA	CASRVFGQPQHF	TGTGCCAGCAGGGTTTTCGGTCAGCCCCAGCATTTT
TRBJ1-4	TRBD1	TRBV7-9	few	CASSFQGGNEKLFF	TGTGCCAGCAGCTTTCAGGGGGGTAATGAAAAACTGTTTTTT
TRBJ2-3	NA	TRBV5-1	many	CASSLDSSSTDTQYF	TGCGCCAGCAGCTTGGACAGCTCTAGCACAGATACGCAGTATTTT
TRBJ1-5	NA	TRBV11-1	few	CASSLANNQPQHF	TGTGCCAGCAGCTTAGCGAATAATCAGCCCCAGCATTTT
TRBJ1-5	NA	TRBV7-2	few	CASSLTSNQPQHF	TGTGCCAGCAGCTTAACCTCCAATCAGCCCCAGCATTTT
TRBJ2-4	NA	TRBV2	NA	CASSEDRRGQYF	TGTGCCAGCAGTGAGGACAGGAGGGGTCAGTACTTC
TRBJ1-5	NA	TRBV7-2	NA	CASSLGHRSNQPQHF	TGTGCCAGCAGTTTGGGACACCGTAGCAATCAGCCCCAGCATTTT
TRBJ1-5	NA	TRBV24-1	few	CATLGGLRQPQHF	TGTGCCACCCTGGGGGGGCTGCGGCAGCCCCAGCATTTT
TRBJ1-5	NA	TRBV11-1	many	CASSLSDYQPQHF	TGTGCCAGCAGCTTATCCGACTATCAGCCCCAGCATTTT
TRBJ2-7	NA	TRBV10-3	many	CAISESRTQGGSYEQYF	TGTGCCATCAGTGAGTCGAGAACACAGGGAGGATCCTACGAGCAGTACTTC
TRBJ2-7	TRBD1	TRBV7-2	many	CASSRGQIYEQYF	TGTGCCAGCAGCCGGGGACAGATCTACGAGCAGTACTTC
TRBJ2-5	NA	TRBV6-5	few	CASTSWGSMYF	TGTGCCAGCACGTCTTGGGGGAGTATGTACTTC
TRBJ2-7	NA	TRBV7-8	many	CASSLTYQSYEQYF	TGTGCCAGCAGCTTGACCTACCAGTCCTACGAGCAGTACTTC
TRBJ2-7	TRBD2	TRBV5-4	many	CASSRKQRGADEQYF	TGTGCCAGCAGCCGCAAACAGCGGGGGGCCGACGAGCAGTACTTC
TRBJ1-1	TRBD1	TRBV7-6	many	CASSPGKNRDRDAEAFF	TGTGCCAGCAGCCCTGGAAAGAACCGGGACAGGGATGCTGAGGCTTTCTTT